This T cell receptor (beta chain) was identified during a study of tumor-infiltrating lymphocytes in primary liver carcinoma. Constant-region priming of approximately 500 ng total RNA yielded TCR beta cDNA. Libraries covering TCR beta were generated through three nested multiplex PCR rounds (using a slightly modified ARM-PCR). It was with TRBV1-TRBV30 forward primers and a C-beta reverse primer that the first two PCR rounds were run, at approximately 9 cycles each. One entry per CDR3 protein, called by TCRdb with MiXCR from the multiplex PCR reads. The sample contains about 320,000 distinct CDR3 sequences, about 50% of which appear only once. The CDR3 is made up of 15 amino acids. The germline gives CDR1 SGHRS, CDR2 YFSETQ. V lost 0 bases and J lost 1; bases outside the gene matches: 3. Germline DNA was also extracted, with blood RNA taken from unsorted whole blood. Patients had chronic HBV infection and were treatment-naive.

This TCR was recovered from a woman in her twenties or thirties with primary liver carcinoma and hepatitis B virus infection. The sample taken for sequencing was peripheral blood. The rearrangement uses TRBV5-1 and TRBJ2-7, with 8 positions matching TRBD1. Here the CDR3 reads CASSLVQGASYEQYF. CDR3 in DNA: TGCGCCAGCAGCTTGGTTCAGGGGGCATCCTACGAGCAGTACTTC. The whole variable domain, remainder taken from reference TRBV5-1 and TRBJ2-7, is KAGVTQTPRYLIKTRGQQVTLSCSPISGHRSVSWYQQTPGQGLQFLFEYFSETQRNKGNFPGRFSGRQFSNSRSEMNVSTLELGDSALYLCASSLVQGASYEQYFGPGTRLTVT.